This TCR beta chain derives from a study of monozygotic twins with inflammatory bowel disease. Study-wide results and caveats: Using the inverse Simpson index, IBD patients had lower TCRbeta diversity than healthy co-twins.

With no T cell sorting beforehand, total RNA was isolated from whole blood. The CDR3 consists of 18 residues. Germline-derived CDR1 and CDR2 are SGHRS and YFSETQ. Each TCR library consumed about 3,700 ng of total RNA. TCRdb re-called the 5' RACE reads and catalogs CDR3 proteins one per entry, DNA excluded. The repertoire shows approximately 340,000 distinct CDR3 sequences; the top ten hold 2% to 2.5%. Worth noting for this clonotype: Its antigen is not known.

This TCR derives from a human donor with ulcerative colitis or Crohn's disease, or a healthy co-twin of an affected twin (not recorded which). What was sequenced was blood. The chain uses TRBV5-1 and TRBJ2-1; TCRdb calls TRBD2, which cannot be checked without DNA. The CDR3 is CASSRGLRGVSSYNEQFF. Drawing the rest from reference TRBV5-1 and TRBJ2-1, the complete variable domain is KAGVTQTPRYLIKTRGQQVTLSCSPISGHRSVSWYQQTPGQGLQFLFEYFSETQRNKGNFPGRFSGRQFSNSRSEMNVSTLELGDSALYLCASSRGLRGVSSYNEQFFGPGTRLTVL.